This TCR beta chain was recorded in a study of cytomegalovirus exposure and HLA in healthy donors. Study results and limitations: Three CMV-associated chains were confirmed in vitro to be specific for CMV antigens. Later analysis revealed greater clonal expansion in HLA-associated TCR beta chains than in equally common others.

This CDR3 has 11 amino acids. CDR1 and CDR2 from the germline V gene are DFQATT and SNEGSKA (reference sequence). Unmatched junction bases numbered 10, after V lost 7 bases and J lost 12 bases. Primers: 60 Vbeta forward and 13 Jbeta reverse. This table comes from immunoSEQ multiplex PCR, and its TCRdb copy is limited to in-frame clones, with some not included. The table shows about 140,000 clones, with 50% to 75% occurring only once. This clone appeared a few times. The antigen remains unidentified. This chain joins TRBV20-1 and TRBJ2-7; TRBD2 aligns across 9 bases. The receptor was isolated from a woman in her forties in good health and CMV-seronegative. The sample consisted of PBMCs. This CDR3 is CSVSVSGGSYF. CDR3 bases: TGCAGTGTCTCGGTGAGCGGGGGGTCGTACTTC.